The rows below give T cell receptor beta chains drawn from one sample of a study of blood T cell repertoires in COVID-19. The protocol was immunoSEQ multiplex PCR, while the TCRdb copy is restricted to in-frame clones and leaves out a portion. The sample holds roughly 200,000 clones; roughly 85% are singletons and the top ten take roughly 11%. The sample was peripheral blood. The origin of the receptors is a human donor with active or convalescent COVID-19. The donor label of this sample is uncertain. Both conserved end residues are part of each CDR3. The D gene is left open where the match is weak. Only part of the rows carry a size: once, few, many, or a class if the clone is expanded.

cdr3_length	v_call	d_call	j_call	clone_size	cdr3_nt	cdr3_aa
16	TRBV4-2	NA	TRBJ2-7	once	TGTGCCAGCAGCCAGTCGGCGGTCCAGGAGGCCTACGAGCAGTACTTC	CASSQSAVQEAYEQYF
13	TRBV12-3/TRBV12-4	NA	TRBJ2-2	NA	TGTGCCAGCAGCCCTAGGGGCACCGGGGAGCTGTTTTTT	CASSPRGTGELFF
14	TRBV18	TRBD1	TRBJ2-7	NA	TGTGCCAGCTCACCGAGACAGGGTTCTGTCGAGCAGTACTTC	CASSPRQGSVEQYF
15	TRBV20-1	TRBD1	TRBJ1-2	few	TGCAGTGCTAGTCGGACAGGGATGGGGACATATGGCTACACCTTC	CSASRTGMGTYGYTF
17	TRBV7-3	TRBD2	TRBJ2-2	once	TGTGCCAGCAGCTTAACGGGGACTAGCGGGGGGACCGGGGAGCTGTTTTTT	CASSLTGTSGGTGELFF
16	TRBV9	NA	TRBJ2-1	NA	TGTGCCAGCAGCGCTCCTTTGGGGAGGGGGTACGATGAGCAGTTCTTC	CASSAPLGRGYDEQFF
15	TRBV7-6	NA	TRBJ2-1	NA	TGTGCCAGCAGCTTAGGGGTAGCTGTGGTCAATGAGCAGTTCTTC	CASSLGVAVVNEQFF
17	TRBV9	NA	TRBJ2-2	once	TGTGCCAGCAGCGTAGCGGGAAACAGGGGGGGGACCGGGGAGCTGTTTTTT	CASSVAGNRGGTGELFF
15	TRBV4-3	TRBD1	TRBJ2-7	once	TGCGCCAGCAGCTTTTGGACAGGGGAAACGTACGAGCAGTACTTC	CASSFWTGETYEQYF
14	TRBV5-4	TRBD1	TRBJ1-1	NA	TGTGCCAGCAGCGCCGCCGACAGGGACACTGAAGCTTTCTTT	CASSAADRDTEAFF
15	TRBV5-1	NA	TRBJ2-2	NA	TGCGCCAGCAGTCAAGACTATTCGGGCACCGGGGAGCTGTTTTTT	CASSQDYSGTGELFF
15	TRBV7-2	TRBD2	TRBJ2-5	NA	TGTGCCAGCAGCTTAGTTGCGGGGGTTGTTGAGACCCAGTACTTC	CASSLVAGVVETQYF
14	TRBV3-1/TRBV3-2	NA	TRBJ1-6	NA	TGTGCCAGTAGATCCGGGACCTATAATTCACCCCTCCACTTT	CASRSGTYNSPLHF
14	TRBV6-5	TRBD2	TRBJ2-1	NA	TGTGCCAGCGGGTACGGGGGGTCCTACAATGAGCAGTTCTTC	CASGYGGSYNEQFF
11	TRBV28	NA	TRBJ2-1	NA	TGTGCCAGCAGTTTGGCTTATGAGCAGTTCTTC	CASSLAYEQFF
13	TRBV30	NA	TRBJ2-7	NA	TGTGCCTGGACTACGCTATTGGCGGGCGAGCAGTACTTC	CAWTTLLAGEQYF
16	TRBV7-6	TRBD2	TRBJ2-5	NA	TGTGCCAGCAGCGATAGACTAGCGGGGGGTTCGGAGACCCAGTACTTC	CASSDRLAGGSETQYF
14	TRBV27	TRBD2	TRBJ2-3	few	TGTGCCAGCAGCTTAGCGGGAAGCACAGATACGCAGTATTTT	CASSLAGSTDTQYF
12	TRBV28	TRBD1	TRBJ1-5	NA	TGTGCCAGCCAGGGGGGCAATCAGCCCCAGCATTTT	CASQGGNQPQHF
13	TRBV6-8	NA	TRBJ2-7	NA	TGTGCCAGCAGTTTTAAGGGGACCTACGAGCAGTACTTC	CASSFKGTYEQYF
14	TRBV3-1/TRBV3-2	NA	TRBJ2-1	NA	TGTGCCAGCAGCCAAGATTCCAGGGGAAATGAGCAGTTCTTC	CASSQDSRGNEQFF
14	TRBV5-1	NA	TRBJ2-7	NA	TGCGCCAGCAGCGACGGGACTGCGTACTTAGGGCAGTACTTC	CASSDGTAYLGQYF
13	TRBV19	NA	TRBJ1-2	NA	TGTGCCAGTAGTCCCGACCTCCAGGGGGGCTACACCTTC	CASSPDLQGGYTF
12	TRBV28	NA	TRBJ2-5	NA	TGTGCCAGCAGTTTACTGGCCGAGACCCAGTACTTC	CASSLLAETQYF
14	TRBV24-1	TRBD1	TRBJ2-1	NA	TGTGCCACCAGCCGGGACAGGGTTGTGGATGAGCAGTTCTTC	CATSRDRVVDEQFF
13	TRBV19	NA	TRBJ2-7	NA	TGTGCCAGTTCTCGCAAGACATCCTACGAGCAGTACTTC	CASSRKTSYEQYF